The 10 T cell receptor beta chains reported below all come from one sample, sequenced in a study of T cell changes during pregnancy in multiple sclerosis. Repertoires were generated with immunoSEQ multiplex PCR, while TCRdb's copy carries only in-frame clones and drops some. The sample holds tens of thousands of clones, 80% to 95% seen once. The sequencing here drew on CD4+ T cells from peripheral blood mononuclear cells, taken in the first trimester of pregnancy. These receptors were taken from a female donor with multiple sclerosis, enrolled in a pregnancy study.

The chain joins TRBV19 to TRBJ2-3; 7 bases are shared with TRBD2. Per germline, CDR1 LNHDA and CDR2 SQIVND (reference sequence). The length of the CDR3 is 15 residues. V gave up 5 bases and J gave up 0 bases; unmatched junction bases: 5. CDR3 in amino acids: CASSESGTSTDTQYF. CDR3 coding DNA: TGTGCCAGTAGTGAGAGCGGGACTAGCACAGATACGCAGTATTTT.

J is TRBJ2-1 and V is TRBV5-4; D is possibly TRBD2 (5 bases). This CDR3 has 16 residues. Germline-derived CDR1 and CDR2 are SGHNT and YYREEE (reference sequence). Trimming took off 2 bases at V and 9 bases at J, with 21 bases between the two ends. The CDR3 here is CASSFRARASQREQFF. CDR3 nucleotide sequence: TGTGCCAGCAGCTTTCGGGCTAGGGCTAGCCAACGTGAGCAGTTCTTC.

This chain connects TRBV27 to TRBJ2-2, with a possible D match to TRBD1 (7 bases). This CDR3 comprises 15 residues. V was clipped by 6 bases and J by 5 bases, with 16 bases between them. Germline V CDR1 and CDR2: MNHEY, SMNVEV (reference sequence). The CDR3 DNA reads as TGTGCCAGCAGAATTTCAGGGGGGCCTACCGGGGAGCTGTTTTTT. The encoded protein is CASRISGGPTGELFF.

The V and J genes are TRBV28 and TRBJ1-5, with 10 bases matching TRBD1. The ends lost 4 bases at V and 6 bases at J; junction bases unmatched: 6. Germline values: CDR1 MDHEN, CDR2 SYDVKM. The CDR3 runs to 15 residues. The CDR3 coding sequence is TGTGCCAGCAGTTGGGACAGGGGAATCCGTCAGCCCCAGCATTTT. Its protein product is CASSWDRGIRQPQHF.

The chain carries TRBV6-1 and TRBJ2-1, with 10 bases identical to TRBD1. The junction had 8 bases not matched to a gene; V was cut back by 6 bases and J by 6 bases. The V gene's germline CDR1 is MNHNS and CDR2 SASEGT. The CDR3 has 15 residues. The CDR3: CASRGRDRGVNEQFF. The CDR3 coding sequence is TGTGCCAGCAGAGGCCGGGACAGGGGAGTCAATGAGCAGTTCTTC.

This chain connects TRBV11-3 to TRBJ2-1, with TRBD2 matching 14 bases. The CDR3 spans 18 residues. Trimming took 5 bases from V and 1 from J; bases not matched to a gene: 7. In germline, CDR1 is SGHNT, CDR2 YENEEA. This chain's CDR3 is CASSPGTSGRGSYNEQFF. The CDR3 bases are TGTGCCAGCAGCCCCGGGACTAGCGGGAGAGGTTCCTACAATGAGCAGTTCTTC.

This clone turned up a few times. One end of the junction varies from germline; a read error may be responsible. V and J are TRBV19 and TRBJ1-4; 7 bases are a match to TRBD1. The CDR3 has 12 residues. The germline CDR1 and CDR2 sequences are LNHDA and SQIVND (reference sequence). The DNA of the CDR3 is TGTGCGAGTAACAGGGGTGGAGAAAAACTGTTTTTT. This encodes CASNRGGEKLFF.

The rearrangement joins TRBV29-1 to TRBJ2-2, with TRBD2 matching over 10 bases. Germline trimming cut 6 bases from V and 5 bases from J; bases unmatched to any gene: 6. The CDR3 covers 14 residues. Germline V gene lookup returns CDR1 SQVTM and CDR2 ANQGSEA. The CDR3 here is CSVSGRAVTGELFF. The CDR3 DNA follows: TGCAGCGTCAGCGGGAGGGCCGTGACCGGGGAGCTGTTTTTT.

This chain connects TRBV7-2 to TRBJ1-1; TRBD1 might be the D (5 bases). The V gene lost 4 bases and the J gene lost 1 base, with 7 bases spanning the gap. The CDR3 contains 13 residues. The germline V gene encodes CDR1 SGHTA and CDR2 FQGNSA. CDR3 residues: CASSSDRNTEAFF. In DNA, the CDR3 is TGTGCCAGCAGCTCCGACAGGAACACTGAAGCTTTCTTT.

The rearrangement links TRBV10-3 to TRBJ1-3; no firm D call. Trimming stripped 5 bases from V and 5 bases from J, with 16 bases between. The CDR3 contains 15 residues. From germline, CDR1 is ENHRY and CDR2 SYGVKD. The CDR3 DNA sequence: TGTGCCATCAGTCCGTTACAGCCAAAGAGAAACACCATATATTTT. Translation: CAISPLQPKRNTIYF.